The 10 T cell receptor beta chains reported below all come from one sample, sequenced in a study of regulatory T cells in long-lasting Graves disease (dated by TCRdb to the early 2020s). Reading the label with the study, this specimen's time point is: newly diagnosed GD, antithyroid drugs for less than 3 months. For both TCR sequencing and RNA sequencing, RNA was extracted from PBMCs in TRIzol. Library method: multiplex PCR. The instrument was an Illumina HiSeq 4000. TCR beta libraries were built with iRepertoire HTBI primers and Arm-PCR amplification of CDR3 regions. TCRdb trimmed public reads at Q25 via fastp, called clones via MiXCR and kept in-frame beta chains. Identical CDR3 protein sequences are pooled into one entry, listed with their most common genes and DNA. The sample has 300,000 to 400,000 distinct CDR3 sequences on record, about a sixth of them singletons. The top ten hold 22% of the sample.

This specimen was peripheral blood mononuclear cells (PBMCs), taken at new diagnosis, from a patient treated with antithyroid drugs. The receptors here all came from a female donor with Graves disease.

Remarks on this clonotype: The likely explanation is a read error, given a far larger clone one base away. The chain links TRBV7-3 to TRBJ2-3, with 8 nucleotides matching TRBD1. The DNA end lines up better with TRBJ2-4; the J call may be wrong. Germline V gene sequence: CDR1 SGHTA, CDR2 FQGTGA. CDR3 length: 12 amino acids. The CDR3 DNA reads as TGTGCCAGCAGCGCACCAGGGGGCGATCAGTACTTC. This translates into CASSAPGGDQYF.

The rearrangement joins TRBV6-1 to TRBJ1-5; unclear D gene. The CDR3 covers 14 residues. V was trimmed by 3 bases and J by 9 bases, leaving 15 bases between them. Germline loops: CDR1 MNHNS, CDR2 SASEGT. The CDR3 reads CASSDSASYMPQHF. CDR3 bases: TGTGCCAGCAGTGACAGCGCTTCGTATATGCCCCAGCATTTT.

This clonotype was picked up a small number of times. V usage is TRBV27 and J usage is TRBJ2-7, with unresolved D. CDR1 is MNHEY and CDR2 is SMNVEV in the germline V gene (reference sequence). V was cut by 6 bases and J by 6 bases, with 15 bases left in between. The CDR3 loop spans 13 amino acids. The chain's CDR3 is CASRAASVSEQYF. CDR3 nucleotides: TGTGCCAGCAGGGCCGCTAGTGTTTCCGAGCAGTACTTC.

This clonotype has at least ten counts. The rearrangement uses TRBV30 and TRBJ2-1; D gene unclear. The CDR3 runs to 11 residues. Trimming left V 4 bases short and J 8 bases short, with 9 bases between. The V gene's germline CDR1 is GTSNPN and CDR2 SVGIG (reference sequence). The CDR3 DNA follows: TGTGCCTGGAACGCATTCCATGAGCAGTTCTTC. Translation: CAWNAFHEQFF.

This clonotype appeared many times. V gene TRBV5-1 combines with J gene TRBJ2-7; D is ambiguous. V lost 4 bases to trimming and J lost 2 bases, with 19 bases between them. The CDR3 loop spans 16 amino acids. CDR1 is SGHRS and CDR2 is YFSETQ in the germline V gene. The CDR3 sequence is CASSPAAGAKTYEQYF. The CDR3 coding sequence is TGCGCCAGCAGCCCCGCCGCAGGAGCAAAAACCTACGAGCAGTACTTC. Full variable domain (outside the CDR3, taken from reference TRBV5-1 and TRBJ2-7): KAGVTQTPRYLIKTRGQQVTLSCSPISGHRSVSWYQQTPGQGLQFLFEYFSETQRNKGNFPGRFSGRQFSNSRSEMNVSTLELGDSALYLCASSPAAGAKTYEQYFGPGTRLTVT.

This clonotype was seen repeatedly, ten times or more. This sequence joins TRBV28 and TRBJ1-1, with unresolved D. The V end was cut by 3 bases, the J end by 0 bases, with 14 bases between. Germline-derived CDR1 and CDR2 are MDHEN and SYDVKM. The length of the CDR3 is 16 residues. CDR3 sequence: CASSFSPGGMNTEAFF. The CDR3 DNA reads TGTGCCAGCAGTTTTTCCCCAGGTGGGATGAACACTGAAGCTTTCTTT.

This clonotype showed up many times. This chain joins TRBV2 and TRBJ2-1; 7 positions agree with TRBD1. CDR3 length: 17 amino acids. V lost 3 bases, J lost 4 bases, and 12 bases stayed unmatched. The germline CDR1 and CDR2 sequences are SNHLY and FYNNEI. In DNA form, the CDR3 reads TGTGCCAGCAGTGACCTACCCGACAGGGTGAGGTACAATGAGCAGTTCTTC. Translating it yields CASSDLPDRVRYNEQFF.

There are many counts of this clonotype. CDR3 amino acids: CSVRYWAEQYF. In DNA form, the CDR3 reads TGCAGCGTCCGTTATTGGGCCGAGCAGTACTTC. The chain employs TRBV29-1 and TRBJ2-7, with D uncertain. This CDR3 region has 11 residues. Germline lookup yields CDR1 SQVTM and CDR2 ANQGSEA. V lost 6 bases and J 6 bases, leaving 12 bases between the germline ends.

This clonotype was counted ten times or more. The chain employs TRBV28 and TRBJ2-2; TRBD2 matches at 10 bases. Germline CDR1 reads MDHEN; CDR2 reads SYDVKM. The CDR3 contains 13 residues. The CDR3 DNA reads as TGTGTCTCTAGCGGGGGGAACACCGGGGAGCTGTTTTTT. Residues: CVSSGGNTGELFF.

The chain carries TRBV5-1 and TRBJ2-2; D ambiguous. This CDR3 comprises 13 residues. The germline V gene encodes CDR1 SGHRS and CDR2 YFSETQ. V was pared by 3 bases and J by 2 bases, with 5 bases between. DNA of the CDR3: TGCGCCAGCAGCTGGGGAAACACCGGGGAGCTGTTTTTT. Translation: CASSWGNTGELFF. The complete variable domain, with remaining parts taken from reference TRBV5-1 and TRBJ2-2, reads KAGVTQTPRYLIKTRGQQVTLSCSPISGHRSVSWYQQTPGQGLQFLFEYFSETQRNKGNFPGRFSGRQFSNSRSEMNVSTLELGDSALYLCASSWGNTGELFFGEGSRLTVL.